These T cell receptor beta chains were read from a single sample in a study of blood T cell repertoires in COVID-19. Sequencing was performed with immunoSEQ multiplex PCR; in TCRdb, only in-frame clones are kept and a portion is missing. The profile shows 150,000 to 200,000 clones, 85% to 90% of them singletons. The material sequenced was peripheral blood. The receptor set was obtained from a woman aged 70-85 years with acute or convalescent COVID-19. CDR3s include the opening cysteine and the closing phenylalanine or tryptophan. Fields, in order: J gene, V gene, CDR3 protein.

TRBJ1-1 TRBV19 CASSPGGVTEAFF
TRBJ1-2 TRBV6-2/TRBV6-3 CASSSRRGSGYTF
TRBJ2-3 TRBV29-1 CSVPTSGDGTLSTDTQYF
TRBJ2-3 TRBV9 CASSGGSGASTDTQYF
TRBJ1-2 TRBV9 CASSVGAGGSGGYTF
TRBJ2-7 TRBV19 CASSTRERRFYEQYF
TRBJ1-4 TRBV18 CASSLSTGAGKKLFF
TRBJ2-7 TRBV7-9 CASSPGTGYEQYF
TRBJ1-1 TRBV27 CASNSHTIRPGNTEAFF
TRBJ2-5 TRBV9 CASSVDWGGETQYF
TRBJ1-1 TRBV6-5 CASSLGRGTEAFF
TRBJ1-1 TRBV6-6 CASSYTRMNTEAFF
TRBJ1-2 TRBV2 CASSEGTGPYGYTF
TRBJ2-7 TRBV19 CASRLSDSALYEQYF
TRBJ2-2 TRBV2 CASSDGVGRLTGELFF
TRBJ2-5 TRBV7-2 CASSLDGGETQYF
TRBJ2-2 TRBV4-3 CASSQDGHRGGELFF
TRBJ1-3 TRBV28 CASSFAGIGNTIYF
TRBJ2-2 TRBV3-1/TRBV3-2 CASSQDRSGSRRSGELFF
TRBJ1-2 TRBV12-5 CASGLASGTGGLLVYGYTF
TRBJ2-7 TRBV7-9 CASSSLAPNYEQYF
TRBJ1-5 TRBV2 CASSETGGLGIRNQPQHF
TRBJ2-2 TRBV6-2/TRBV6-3 CASSLRDYTGELFF
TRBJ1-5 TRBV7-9 CASSLSSSNQPQHF
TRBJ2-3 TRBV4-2 CASSRGAMDGTDTQYF
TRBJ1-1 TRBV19 CASSIGSPPGAFF
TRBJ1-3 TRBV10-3 CAAGQGFPGNTIYF
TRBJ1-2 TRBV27 CASSSGTGAPPYGYTF
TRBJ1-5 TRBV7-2 CASSLVAGLSNQPQHF
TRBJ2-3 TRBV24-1 CATSDLIGGTLGTQYF
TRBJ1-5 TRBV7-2 CASSPGDRDNNQPQHF
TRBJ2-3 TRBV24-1 CATSDLGGADTQYF
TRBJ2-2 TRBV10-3 CAIRTSTTGELFF
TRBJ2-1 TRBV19 CASNGGTSYNEQFF
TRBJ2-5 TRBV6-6 CASSYSIGSGRTGLYF
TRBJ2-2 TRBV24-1 CATSVGDQLFF
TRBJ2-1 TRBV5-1 CASSPTGTGLNEQFF
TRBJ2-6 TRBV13 CASSGARENFAGANVLTF
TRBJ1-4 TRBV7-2 CASSRQGREKLFF
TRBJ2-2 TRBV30 CAWKSTGNTGELFF